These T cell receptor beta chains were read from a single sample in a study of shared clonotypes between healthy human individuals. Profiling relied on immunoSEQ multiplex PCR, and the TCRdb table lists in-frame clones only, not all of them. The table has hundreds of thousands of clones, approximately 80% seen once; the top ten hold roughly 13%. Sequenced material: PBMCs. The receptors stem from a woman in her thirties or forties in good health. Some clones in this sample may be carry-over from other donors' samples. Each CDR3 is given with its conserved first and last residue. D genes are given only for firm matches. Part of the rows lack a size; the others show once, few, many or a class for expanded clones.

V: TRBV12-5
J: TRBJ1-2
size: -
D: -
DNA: TGTGCTAGTGGTTTGGTACGGCCCCAAAGGCATGGCTACACCTTC
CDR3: CASGLVRPQRHGYTF

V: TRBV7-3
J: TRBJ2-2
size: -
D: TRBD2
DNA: TGTGCCAGCAGCTACGATAGCGGGAGCACCGGGGAGCTGCTTTTT
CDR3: CASSYDSGSTGELLF

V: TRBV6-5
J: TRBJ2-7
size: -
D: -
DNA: TGTGCCGCGGGGAGGGGGGGCGAGTACGAGCAGTACTTC
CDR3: CAAGRGGEYEQYF

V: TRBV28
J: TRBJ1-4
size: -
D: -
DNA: TGTGCCAGCAGTTTAGGACAGTTAGAAAAACTGTTTTTT
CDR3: CASSLGQLEKLFF

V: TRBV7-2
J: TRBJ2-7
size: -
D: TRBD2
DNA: TGTGCCAGCAGCAAGGGACTACCTTCCTCCTACGAGCAGTACTTC
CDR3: CASSKGLPSSYEQYF

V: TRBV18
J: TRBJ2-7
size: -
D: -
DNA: TGTGCCAGCTCACTACGGGAACAGAACGAGCAGTACTTC
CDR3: CASSLREQNEQYF

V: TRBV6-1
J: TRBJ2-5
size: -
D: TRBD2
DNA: TGTGCCAGCGTGGGAGCGGGGGAGACCCAGTACTTC
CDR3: CASVGAGETQYF

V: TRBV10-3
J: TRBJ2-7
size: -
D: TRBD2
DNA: TGTGCCATCAGAACTAGCGGGAGCTCCTACGAGCAGTACTTC
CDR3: CAIRTSGSSYEQYF

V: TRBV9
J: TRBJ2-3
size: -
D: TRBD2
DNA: TGTGCCAGCAGCCTCCCGGGAAGCGGGAGTTCGACAGATACGCAGTATTTT
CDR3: CASSLPGSGSSTDTQYF

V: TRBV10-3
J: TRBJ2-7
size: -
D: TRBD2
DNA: TGTGCCATCAGTAGCGGGACTACAGCCTACGAGCAGTACTTC
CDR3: CAISSGTTAYEQYF

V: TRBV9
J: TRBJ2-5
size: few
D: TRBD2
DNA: TGTGCCAGCAGCTCTAGCGGGAGGGAGACCCAGTACTTC
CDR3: CASSSSGRETQYF

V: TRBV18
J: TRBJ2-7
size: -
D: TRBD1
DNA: TGTGCCAGCTCACCCCCAGGGGGCGGGTCCGAGCAGTACTTC
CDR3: CASSPPGGGSEQYF

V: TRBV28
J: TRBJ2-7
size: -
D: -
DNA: TGTGCCAGCAGTTTGACAGACTACGAGCAGTACTTC
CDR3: CASSLTDYEQYF

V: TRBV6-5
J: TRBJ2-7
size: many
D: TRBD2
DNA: TGTGCCAGCAGTTACACGGCTAGCGGGAGCTCCTACGAGCAGTACTTC
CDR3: CASSYTASGSSYEQYF

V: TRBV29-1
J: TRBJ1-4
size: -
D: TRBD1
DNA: TGCAGCGTCGGACAGGGTGAAAAACTGTTTTTT
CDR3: CSVGQGEKLFF

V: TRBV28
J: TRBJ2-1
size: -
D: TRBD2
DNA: TGTGCCAGCAGTTTAAGCGGCGGGAGCTCCTACAATGAGCAGTTCTTC
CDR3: CASSLSGGSSYNEQFF

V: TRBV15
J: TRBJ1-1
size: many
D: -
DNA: TGTGCCACCAGCCTCGCCGCCACTGAAGCTTTCTTT
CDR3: CATSLAATEAFF

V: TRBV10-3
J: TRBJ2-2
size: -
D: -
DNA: TGTGCCATCAGCCTGGCAGCTAACACCGGGGAGCTGTTTTTT
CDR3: CAISLAANTGELFF

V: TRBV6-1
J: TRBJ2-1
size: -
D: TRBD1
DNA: TGTGCCAGCAGTTGGTCGACAGGGGGTTCGAATGAGCAGTTCTTC
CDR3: CASSWSTGGSNEQFF

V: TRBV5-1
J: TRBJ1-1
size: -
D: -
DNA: TGCGCCAGCAGCCCCTCGAGTGACTGGAACACTGAAGCTTTCTTT
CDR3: CASSPSSDWNTEAFF

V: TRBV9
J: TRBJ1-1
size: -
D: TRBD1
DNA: TGTGCCACGCACAGGGGACCCACTGAAGCTTTCTTT
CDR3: CATHRGPTEAFF

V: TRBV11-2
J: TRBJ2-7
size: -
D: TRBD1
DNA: TGTGCCAGCAGCTTTGACAGGGGTTTCTACGAGCAGTACTTC
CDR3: CASSFDRGFYEQYF